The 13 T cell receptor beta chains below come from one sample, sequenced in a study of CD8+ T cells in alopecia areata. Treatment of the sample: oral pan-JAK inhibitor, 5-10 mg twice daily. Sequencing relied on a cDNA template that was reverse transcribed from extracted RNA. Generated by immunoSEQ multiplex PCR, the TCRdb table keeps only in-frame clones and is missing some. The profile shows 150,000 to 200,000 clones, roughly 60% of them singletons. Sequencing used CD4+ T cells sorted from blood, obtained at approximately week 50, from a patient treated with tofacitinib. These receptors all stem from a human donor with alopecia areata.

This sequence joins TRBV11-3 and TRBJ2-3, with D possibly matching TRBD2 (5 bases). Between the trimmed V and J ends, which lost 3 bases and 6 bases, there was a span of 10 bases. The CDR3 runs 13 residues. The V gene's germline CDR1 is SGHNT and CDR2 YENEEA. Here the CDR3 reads CASSLRRTDTQYF. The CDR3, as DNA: TGTGCCAGCAGCTTGAGGAGGACTGATACGCAGTATTTT.

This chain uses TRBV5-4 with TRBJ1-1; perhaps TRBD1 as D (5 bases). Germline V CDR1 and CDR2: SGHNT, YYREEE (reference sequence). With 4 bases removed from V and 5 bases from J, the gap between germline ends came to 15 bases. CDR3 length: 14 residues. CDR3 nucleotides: TGTGCCAGCAGCCCTAGGGGCGGGGGGACTGAAGCTTTCTTT. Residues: CASSPRGGGTEAFF.

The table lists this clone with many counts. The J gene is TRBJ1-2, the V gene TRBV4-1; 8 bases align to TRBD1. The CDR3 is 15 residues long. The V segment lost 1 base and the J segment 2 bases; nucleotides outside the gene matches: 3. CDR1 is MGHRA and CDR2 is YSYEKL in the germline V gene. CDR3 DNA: TGCGCCAGCAGCCAAGTGGACAGGGAGAACTATGGCTACACCTTC. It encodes CASSQVDRENYGYTF.

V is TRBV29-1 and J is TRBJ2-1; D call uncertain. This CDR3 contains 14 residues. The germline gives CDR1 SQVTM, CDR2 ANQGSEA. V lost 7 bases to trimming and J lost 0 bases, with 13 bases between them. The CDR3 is CSGIRPSSYNEQFF. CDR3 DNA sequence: TGCAGCGGTATTAGACCGAGCTCCTACAATGAGCAGTTCTTC.

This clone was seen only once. The CDR3 coding sequence is TGCAGCGTTGTGACCGCCGGGCAAGAAGCTTTCTTT. Its translation: CSVVTAGQEAFF. The rearrangement joins TRBV29-1 to TRBJ1-1, with no clear D. V was shortened by 4 bases and J by 8 bases, with 14 bases between the two germline ends. From germline, CDR1 is SQVTM and CDR2 ANQGSEA. This CDR3 is 12 amino acids long.

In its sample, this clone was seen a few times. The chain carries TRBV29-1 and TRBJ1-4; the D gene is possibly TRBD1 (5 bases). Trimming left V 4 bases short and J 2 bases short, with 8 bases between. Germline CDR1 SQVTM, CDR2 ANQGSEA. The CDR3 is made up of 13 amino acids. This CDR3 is CSVGWGTNEKLFF. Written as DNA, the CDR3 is TGCAGCGTTGGGTGGGGGACTAATGAAAAACTGTTTTTT.

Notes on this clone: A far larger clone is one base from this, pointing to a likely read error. CDR3 DNA: TGTGCCAGCAGGGAATACACCGGGGAGCTGTTTTTT. This encodes CASREYTGELFF. The chain carries TRBV2 and TRBJ2-2, with no clear D. Germline CDR1 is SNHLY and CDR2 is FYNNEI. CDR3 length equals 12 residues. Deletions cut 6 bases from V and 3 bases from J, with 5 bases between.

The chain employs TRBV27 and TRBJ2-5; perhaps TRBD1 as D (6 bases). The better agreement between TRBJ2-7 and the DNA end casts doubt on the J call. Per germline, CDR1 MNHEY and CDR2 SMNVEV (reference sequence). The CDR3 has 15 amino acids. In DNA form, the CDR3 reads TGTGCCAGCAGTTCCACAATAGACAGGCCCTACGAGCAGTACTTC. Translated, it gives CASSSTIDRPYEQYF.

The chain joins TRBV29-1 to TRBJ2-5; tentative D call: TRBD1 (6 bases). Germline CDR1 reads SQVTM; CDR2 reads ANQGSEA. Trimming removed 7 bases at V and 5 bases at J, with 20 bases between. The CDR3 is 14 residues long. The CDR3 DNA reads TGCAGCGCCTTGAGAACAGGGTCACGGGAGACCCAGTACTTC. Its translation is CSALRTGSRETQYF. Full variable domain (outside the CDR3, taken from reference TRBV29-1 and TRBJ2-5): SAVISQKPSRDICQRGTSLTIQCQVDSQVTMMFWYRQQPGQSLTLIATANQGSEATYESGFVIDKFPISRPNLTFSTLTVSNMSPEDSSIYLCSALRTGSRETQYFGPGTRLLVL.

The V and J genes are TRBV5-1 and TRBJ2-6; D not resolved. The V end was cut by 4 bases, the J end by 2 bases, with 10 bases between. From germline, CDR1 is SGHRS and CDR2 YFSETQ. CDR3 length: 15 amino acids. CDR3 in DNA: TGCGCCAGCAGCCCTGAAGCTGCTGGGGCCAACGTCCTGACTTTC. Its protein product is CASSPEAAGANVLTF.

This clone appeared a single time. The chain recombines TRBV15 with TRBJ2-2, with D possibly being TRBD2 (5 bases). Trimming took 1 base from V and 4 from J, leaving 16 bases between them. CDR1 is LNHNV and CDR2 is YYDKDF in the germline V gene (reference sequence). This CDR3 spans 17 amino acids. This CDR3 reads CATSRGGRVEFTGELFF. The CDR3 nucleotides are TGTGCCACCAGCAGAGGTGGGCGGGTGGAGTTCACCGGGGAGCTGTTTTTT.

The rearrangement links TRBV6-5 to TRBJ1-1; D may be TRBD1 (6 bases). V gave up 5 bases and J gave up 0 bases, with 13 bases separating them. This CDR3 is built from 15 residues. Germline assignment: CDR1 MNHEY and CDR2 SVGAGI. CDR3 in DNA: TGTGCCAGCAGTGGCCTGGGGGCCATGAACACTGAAGCTTTCTTT. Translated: CASSGLGAMNTEAFF.

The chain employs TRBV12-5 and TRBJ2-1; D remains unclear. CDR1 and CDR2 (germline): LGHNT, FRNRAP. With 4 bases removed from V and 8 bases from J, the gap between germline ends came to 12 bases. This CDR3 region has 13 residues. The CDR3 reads CASGSPSVDEQFF. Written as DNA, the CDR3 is TGTGCTAGTGGTTCCCCTAGTGTTGATGAGCAGTTCTTC.